Listed below are T cell receptor beta chains from one sample, sequenced in a study of blood T cell repertoires in COVID-19. Clones were read by immunoSEQ multiplex PCR, and TCRdb kept only the in-frame ones, dropping some. The data show 35,000 to 50,000 clones, around 90% seen once. The sample consisted of peripheral blood. The receptors originated from a woman between 40 and 55 years old with acute or convalescent COVID-19. Both conserved end residues are trimmed from each CDR3. D genes are given only for firm matches. The size field is filled for only some rows; it gives once, few, many or a size class.

V	size	J	D	CDR3
TRBV28	.	TRBJ2-7	TRBD1	ASRSRGTGGGYEQY
TRBV27	.	TRBJ1-2	TRBD1	ASSPQTGGYGYT
TRBV2	.	TRBJ1-4	TRBD1	ASSRMGGQNEKLF
TRBV19	once	TRBJ2-1	.	ASSQTQLHNEQF
TRBV24-1	.	TRBJ2-3	.	ATSDSDREAADTQY
TRBV3-1/TRBV3-2	.	TRBJ2-1	.	ASSQERNNEQF
TRBV5-8	.	TRBJ1-3	.	ASSLRGGGNTIY
TRBV7-9	.	TRBJ1-1	.	ASSLSGAEAF
TRBV12-5	.	TRBJ1-5	.	ASGTGINQPQH
TRBV14	once	TRBJ2-1	TRBD2	ASSQQLAGSPKYNEQF
TRBV7-3	.	TRBJ2-5	TRBD1	ASSRFGQGETQY
TRBV6-6	.	TRBJ1-2	TRBD1	ASSYTTGEVGGYT
TRBV28	.	TRBJ2-7	.	ATIGPPGVREQY
TRBV6-2/TRBV6-3	.	TRBJ2-1	TRBD2	ASSTSGRNNEQF
TRBV6-6	.	TRBJ2-2	.	ASSHQGGELF
TRBV4-1	.	TRBJ2-1	.	ASSQSWRGSYNEQF
TRBV5-4	.	TRBJ1-5	.	ASSWDNGQPQH
TRBV28	.	TRBJ1-4	.	ASSLVNEKLF
TRBV6-5	.	TRBJ2-1	.	ASSFDSVTAEQF
TRBV5-1	once	TRBJ2-3	TRBD1	ASNRGDRSDTQY
TRBV10-3	.	TRBJ2-7	.	AIRKDSSYEQY
TRBV5-6	.	TRBJ2-5	.	ASSLAVETQY
TRBV18	.	TRBJ2-7	.	ASSPRTTYEQY
TRBV30	.	TRBJ1-3	.	AWSRLLSGNTIY
TRBV19	.	TRBJ2-3	TRBD2	ASSTRLADTDTQY
TRBV27	few	TRBJ1-1	TRBD1	ASRDRGAEAF
TRBV7-2	.	TRBJ2-2	TRBD2	ASSLIGGETGELF
TRBV6-1	.	TRBJ1-2	.	ASSEGAGVGGYT
TRBV5-1	.	TRBJ2-5	TRBD2	ASSPREGRKETQY
TRBV2	.	TRBJ2-4	TRBD1	ASSENEGTGGWDIQY
TRBV5-1	.	TRBJ2-2	.	ASSTQGGANTGELF
TRBV6-1	.	TRBJ1-5	.	ASSEEERRAQH
TRBV4-2	once	TRBJ2-1	TRBD1	ASSQEVLRGSYNEQF
TRBV11-2	.	TRBJ1-5	.	ASSLDLRGGNQPQH
TRBV28	.	TRBJ2-3	TRBD2	ASSSRGSGVTDTQY
TRBV19	.	TRBJ2-3	TRBD1	ASSIDPLTQGATQY
TRBV27	few	TRBJ1-1	.	ASSFSVQDKAF
TRBV10-3	.	TRBJ1-1	.	AISEKELEAF
TRBV10-2	.	TRBJ2-2	TRBD2	ASITAGVDTGELF
TRBV9	few	TRBJ1-3	TRBD1	ASSPQGAGNTIY
TRBV11-3	.	TRBJ1-5	.	ASSLSSGNSNQPQH
TRBV7-9	.	TRBJ2-2	.	ASSPTAGLTLHTGELF
TRBV27	.	TRBJ2-1	TRBD2	ASSLRRTASSGTNYNEQF
TRBV28	.	TRBJ1-5	.	ASSRYRSNQPQH
TRBV7-9	.	TRBJ1-2	TRBD1	ASSSRDRGYGYT
TRBV7-2	.	TRBJ2-2	.	ASSIQVGTGELF
TRBV14	.	TRBJ1-6	.	ASSQGSSYNSPLH
TRBV5-1	.	TRBJ2-3	TRBD1	ASSIGQGPDTQY
TRBV29-1	.	TRBJ2-5	.	SVGGLLEETQY
TRBV29-1	.	TRBJ1-4	.	SATGRATNEKLF
TRBV6-2/TRBV6-3	.	TRBJ1-5	.	ASSYPSGGNQPQH
TRBV29-1	.	TRBJ1-5	TRBD1	SVEGPDRVQH
TRBV18	.	TRBJ1-5	TRBD1	ASSRDRDQPQH